This TCR beta chain was found in a study of graft-versus-host responses after intestinal transplantation. The CDR3 totals 17 residues. The junction had 8 bases not matched to a gene; V was cut back by 4 bases and J by 1 base. Germline V gene data show CDR1 as MGHRA and CDR2 as YSYEKL. TCRdb's copy holds only in-frame clones and misses some; the assay was immunoSEQ multiplex PCR. The profile shows about 85,000 clones, 80% to 85% of them singletons. Regarding this clone: Antigen unknown.

Sequencing was performed on unstimulated CD4+ T cells sorted from spleen or lymph node cells, taken before intestinal transplant. The V call is TRBV4-1, the J call TRBJ2-3; 10 bases match TRBD1. The TCR was taken from a human donor who received an intestinal transplant. CDR3 residues: CASSRQRQGAGTDTQYF. CDR3 sequence (DNA): TGCGCCAGCAGCCGCCAGAGACAGGGGGCCGGCACAGATACGCAGTATTTT.